This is a list of T cell receptor beta chains from one sample in a study of blood T cell repertoires in COVID-19. TCRdb's table, derived via immunoSEQ multiplex PCR, lists solely in-frame clones and lacks some. This sample yields about 240,000 clones, of which roughly 91% are seen a single time; over 4% belongs to the top ten. The sample consisted of PBMCs or T cells enriched from blood (not recorded which). The receptors were sampled from a woman aged 25 to 39 who had recovered from COVID-19. CDR3s include the opening cysteine and the closing phenylalanine or tryptophan. The D gene is left open where the match is weak. Size values are once, few and many counts, or a class for expanded clones, and some rows have none.

TRBJ2-1	TRBV7-2	TRBD2	-	CASSLKLPSGKVEQFF	TGTGCCAGCAGCTTAAAGTTACCTAGCGGGAAGGTTGAGCAGTTCTTC
TRBJ1-5	TRBV2	-	few	CASRSRDTQPQHF	TGTGCCAGCAGAAGCCGGGACACTCAGCCCCAGCATTTT
TRBJ1-2	TRBV18	-	-	CASSPRDTSYGYTF	TGTGCCAGCTCACCCCGGGACACAAGTTATGGCTACACCTTC
TRBJ2-7	TRBV7-9	TRBD1	-	CASSTRQGYEQYF	TGTGCCAGCAGCACACGACAGGGATACGAGCAGTACTTC
TRBJ2-7	TRBV30	-	-	CAWKGEGYEQYF	TGTGCCTGGAAAGGGGAAGGGTACGAGCAGTACTTC
TRBJ1-1	TRBV5-4	TRBD1	-	CASSLGGDSTNTEAFF	TGTGCCAGCAGCCTGGGAGGGGACAGTACTAACACTGAAGCTTTCTTT
TRBJ2-7	TRBV19	TRBD1	-	CASSRDRVNEQYF	TGTGCCAGTAGTAGGGACAGGGTCAACGAGCAGTACTTC
TRBJ2-1	TRBV14	TRBD2	-	CASTGAGVSYEQFF	TGTGCCAGCACCGGAGCGGGAGTTTCTTATGAGCAGTTCTTC
TRBJ2-1	TRBV27	TRBD1	-	CASSLSPGQGFHNEQFF	TGTGCCAGCAGTTTATCCCCCGGACAGGGGTTCCACAATGAGCAGTTCTTC
TRBJ2-1	TRBV20-1	TRBD2	-	CSASGALAGYNEQFF	TGCAGTGCTAGTGGGGCACTAGCGGGCTACAATGAGCAGTTCTTC
TRBJ2-5	TRBV5-1	TRBD2	-	CASSRLREGETQYF	TGCGCCAGCAGCCGTCTACGGGAGGGAGAGACCCAGTACTTC
TRBJ2-5	TRBV18	TRBD1	-	CASSPRLGDRETRHHF	TGTGCCAGCTCACCAAGACTTGGGGACAGGGAAACTAGACACCACTTC
TRBJ1-3	TRBV7-2	TRBD1	-	CASSLRDRRNTIYF	TGTGCCAGCAGCCTCAGGGACAGGCGCAACACCATATATTTT
TRBJ1-1	TRBV3-1/TRBV3-2	-	-	CASSQGSGEAFF	TGTGCCAGCAGCCAAGGGTCTGGCGAAGCTTTCTTT
TRBJ2-7	TRBV28	-	few	CASSLSASSYEQYF	TGTGCCAGCAGTTTATCGGCTAGCTCCTACGAGCAGTACTTC
TRBJ1-2	TRBV5-6	-	-	CASSFKYGLEGGYTF	TGTGCCAGCAGCTTTAAATATGGGCTGGAGGGTGGCTACACCTTC
TRBJ1-1	TRBV6-6	-	-	CASSYSGQLNTEAFF	TGTGCCAGCAGTTACTCAGGACAGTTGAACACTGAAGCTTTCTTT
TRBJ1-2	TRBV5-1	-	-	CASSLPTGAHGYTF	TGCGCCAGCAGCTTACCGACAGGTGCCCATGGCTACACCTTC
TRBJ2-7	TRBV9	TRBD2	once	CASSVDSSGRSEQYF	TGTGCCAGCAGCGTAGATAGTAGCGGGAGAAGTGAGCAGTACTTC
TRBJ2-7	TRBV4-1	TRBD2	-	CASSQAKLAERSYEQYF	TGCGCCAGCAGCCAAGCCAAACTAGCGGAGAGATCCTACGAGCAGTACTTC
TRBJ2-1	TRBV5-4	TRBD1	-	CASSSQGINDNEQFF	TGTGCCAGCAGCTCACAGGGGATTAACGACAATGAGCAGTTCTTC
TRBJ2-3	TRBV4-3	-	-	CASSQGQPSTDTQYF	TGCGCCAGCAGCCAAGGACAGCCTAGCACAGATACGCAGTATTTT
TRBJ1-5	TRBV27	TRBD1	-	CASSPSTGGNQPQHF	TGTGCCAGCAGTCCTTCGACAGGGGGCAATCAGCCCCAGCATTTT
TRBJ1-1	TRBV30	-	-	CAQGNIYTEAFF	TGTGCCCAGGGAAACATCTACACTGAAGCTTTCTTT
TRBJ1-2	TRBV6-1	TRBD1	-	CASSESEVDRLYYGYTF	TGTGCCAGCAGTGAATCTGAGGTGGACAGGCTTTACTATGGCTACACCTTC
TRBJ2-2	TRBV7-2	TRBD1	-	CASSRDRPPQGELFF	TGTGCCAGCAGCCGGGACAGGCCACCCCAGGGGGAGCTGTTTTTT
TRBJ1-2	TRBV7-2	TRBD1	once	CASSLGQGINYGYTF	TGTGCCAGCAGCTTGGGACAGGGGATCAACTATGGCTACACCTTC
TRBJ1-2	TRBV20-1	-	few	CSARGFYGYTF	TGCAGTGCCAGGGGTTTCTATGGCTACACCTTC
TRBJ1-1	TRBV20-1	-	once	CSARAVTEAFF	TGCAGTGCTAGAGCGGTCACTGAAGCTTTCTTT
TRBJ2-1	TRBV30	-	few	CAWSRRNEQFF	TGTGCCTGGAGTCGCCGGAATGAGCAGTTCTTC
TRBJ2-1	TRBV28	TRBD2	-	CASSQLAGVSYNEQFF	TGTGCCAGCAGTCAACTAGCGGGAGTATCCTACAATGAGCAGTTCTTC